These T cell receptor beta chains were read from a single sample in a study of blood T cell repertoires in COVID-19. The method was immunoSEQ multiplex PCR; TCRdb's version includes in-frame clones alone and lacks a portion of them. Of about 130,000 clones in the sample, roughly 79% were seen once. Sequencing was done on a sample of peripheral blood. All receptors come from a human donor in a cohort sampled during active COVID-19. The CDR3 runs from the conserved cysteine through the conserved F or W. A D gene is named only where the DNA matches it firmly. The size of a clone is reported for some rows only, either as once, few or many, or as a class for expanded clones.

NA	NA	TRBV2	TRBJ2-2	CASARLGGPDHELFF	TGTGCCAGCGCACGTTTGGGGGGACCCGACCACGAGCTGTTTTTT
NA	NA	TRBV6-5	TRBJ2-5	CASSSGQTQETQYF	TGTGCCAGCAGCTCCGGACAAACTCAAGAGACCCAGTACTTC
NA	NA	TRBV2	TRBJ1-1	CASNMVGSGTEAFF	TGTGCCAGCAACATGGTCGGGTCGGGCACTGAAGCTTTCTTT
TRBD2	NA	TRBV18	TRBJ2-7	CASSPKAGGPYEQYF	TGTGCCAGCTCACCCAAGGCGGGGGGGCCCTACGAGCAGTACTTC
TRBD1	NA	TRBV5-5	TRBJ1-3	CASTGQISGNTIYF	TGTGCCAGCACGGGACAGATCTCTGGAAACACCATATATTTT
NA	once	TRBV19	TRBJ1-2	CASNNLGARGAMSYGYTF	TGTGCCAGTAATAACCTTGGGGCCCGGGGGGCGATGTCCTATGGCTACACCTTC
TRBD1	few	TRBV9	TRBJ1-5	CASSVVDRENQPQHF	TGTGCCAGCAGCGTAGTGGACAGGGAAAATCAGCCCCAGCATTTT
NA	NA	TRBV30	TRBJ1-6	CAWNVGGTNSPLHF	TGTGCCTGGAATGTAGGGGGAACCAATTCACCCCTCCACTTT
NA	NA	TRBV6-5	TRBJ1-6	CASTTAYNSPLHF	TGTGCCAGCACGACAGCCTATAATTCACCCCTCCACTTT
NA	NA	TRBV2	TRBJ2-7	CASGQLYEQYF	TGTGCCAGCGGACAGCTCTACGAGCAGTACTTC
NA	few	TRBV12-3/TRBV12-4	TRBJ2-2	CASNSGSTGELFF	TGTGCCAGCAACTCAGGGTCCACCGGGGAGCTGTTTTTT
NA	NA	TRBV2	TRBJ1-2	CATLAPNYGYTF	TGTGCCACACTCGCCCCTAACTATGGCTACACCTTC
NA	NA	TRBV2	TRBJ2-1	CASSDWGGKQFF	TGTGCCAGCAGTGATTGGGGGGGCAAGCAGTTCTTC
NA	few	TRBV7-9	TRBJ1-1	CASSFSPNTEAFF	TGTGCCAGCAGCTTTAGCCCGAACACTGAAGCTTTCTTT
TRBD2	NA	TRBV5-1	TRBJ2-3	CASSLDAGGPGDTQYF	TGCGCCAGCAGCTTGGATGCGGGGGGGCCCGGAGATACGCAGTATTTT
TRBD1	once	TRBV5-1	TRBJ1-3	CASSLGTGAGNTIYF	TGCGCCAGCAGCTTGGGGACAGGGGCTGGAAACACCATATATTTT
TRBD1	NA	TRBV6-5	TRBJ1-6	CASNWDRDSPLHF	TGTGCCAGCAACTGGGACAGGGATTCACCCCTCCACTTT
TRBD1	once	TRBV18	TRBJ1-2	CASSPLPGQGEGYTF	TGTGCCAGCTCACCATTACCGGGACAGGGTGAGGGCTACACCTTC
NA	NA	TRBV28	TRBJ1-1	CASSLIQENTEAFF	TGTGCCAGCAGTCTGATACAGGAGAACACTGAAGCTTTCTTT
NA	NA	TRBV7-9	TRBJ1-2	CASSLGGQYGYTF	TGTGCCAGCAGCTTAGGCGGACAGTATGGCTACACCTTC
NA	NA	TRBV28	TRBJ1-1	CASSPGAKGLRTEAFF	TGTGCCAGCAGCCCAGGCGCGAAGGGGTTGAGAACTGAAGCTTTCTTT
NA	NA	TRBV10-3	TRBJ2-7	CAISDRDSEKGSYEQYF	TGTGCCATCAGTGACCGTGATTCGGAGAAAGGCTCCTACGAGCAGTACTTC
TRBD2	NA	TRBV5-1	TRBJ2-2	CASSLAPGLAGNTGELFF	TGCGCCAGCAGCTTGGCCCCGGGACTAGCGGGCAACACCGGGGAGCTGTTTTTT
NA	NA	TRBV27	TRBJ1-2	CASSFGKSNYGYTF	TGTGCCAGCAGTTTCGGGAAGTCTAACTATGGCTACACCTTC
TRBD1	NA	TRBV27	TRBJ2-5	CASSPGTGLQETQYF	TGTGCCAGCAGTCCGGGGACAGGCCTCCAAGAGACCCAGTACTTC
NA	once	TRBV12-3/TRBV12-4	TRBJ2-3	CASGLQSTDTQYF	TGTGCCAGCGGATTACAGAGCACAGATACGCAGTATTTT
NA	NA	TRBV5-6	TRBJ1-1	CASSWATEAFF	TGTGCCAGCAGCTGGGCCACTGAAGCTTTCTTT
NA	NA	TRBV3-1/TRBV3-2	TRBJ1-3	CASSHRVLGSGNTIYF	TGTGCCAGCAGCCACAGGGTCCTAGGGTCTGGAAACACCATATATTTT
NA	NA	TRBV4-1	TRBJ1-1	CASSQVAANTEAFF	TGCGCCAGCAGCCAAGTGGCCGCGAACACTGAAGCTTTCTTT
NA	NA	TRBV28	TRBJ1-4	CASRSQGRGEKLFF	TGTGCCAGCAGATCTCAGGGGCGTGGCGAAAAACTGTTTTTT
TRBD1	NA	TRBV2	TRBJ1-1	CASSLTGGNTEAFF	TGTGCCAGCAGCCTGACAGGGGGGAACACTGAAGCTTTCTTT
TRBD2	NA	TRBV9	TRBJ2-3	CASSGGTSPSTDTQYF	TGTGCCAGCAGCGGGGGGACTAGCCCTTCCACAGATACGCAGTATTTT
TRBD1	once	TRBV5-6	TRBJ1-4	CASSFQGAGGEKLFF	TGTGCCAGCAGCTTCCAGGGGGCAGGGGGTGAAAAACTGTTTTTT
NA	NA	TRBV19	TRBJ1-5	CASSKGLGSNQPQHF	TGTGCCAGTAGTAAGGGGTTGGGTAGCAATCAGCCCCAGCATTTT
TRBD1	NA	TRBV3-1/TRBV3-2	TRBJ2-7	CASSPPDRGLNEQYF	TGTGCCAGCAGCCCGCCGGACAGGGGGCTGAACGAGCAGTACTTC
NA	NA	TRBV6-6	TRBJ2-3	CASRGTGGTDTQYF	TGTGCCAGCAGGGGCACGGGAGGCACAGATACGCAGTATTTT
TRBD2	NA	TRBV20-1	TRBJ2-5	CSASISGGSETQYF	TGCAGTGCTAGTATTAGCGGGGGGTCAGAGACCCAGTACTTC
TRBD1	NA	TRBV5-1	TRBJ2-5	CASRPTGGDQETQYF	TGCGCCAGCAGACCCACAGGGGGCGATCAAGAGACCCAGTACTTC
NA	NA	TRBV28	TRBJ1-5	CASSVSAYINQPQHF	TGTGCCAGCAGCGTAAGCGCCTACATTAATCAGCCCCAGCATTTT
NA	NA	TRBV29-1	TRBJ2-5	CSVPGLEETQYF	TGCAGCGTGCCGGGACTTGAAGAGACCCAGTACTTC
NA	many	TRBV10-2	TRBJ1-2	CASSPGANYGYTF	TGCGCCAGCAGCCCCGGAGCTAACTATGGCTACACCTTC